The clone carrying this T cell receptor (beta chain) was detected a few times. What it binds is unknown. The data were obtained in a study of T cells after posttransplantation cyclophosphamide. Study-level findings and limits: Later blood repertoires were often dominated by clones from the donor CD8+ memory compartment. Tissue-infiltrating T cells from skin or gut overlapped little with blood T cells. TRB clonality was highly associated with recipient CMV seropositivity and reactivation.

A marrow graft followed busulfan-fludarabine conditioning, with cyclophosphamide on days +3 and +4. The data were produced by immunoSEQ multiplex PCR, yet TCRdb's version contains in-frame clones alone and is incomplete. The table shows 20,000 or so clones, with roughly 70% occurring only once. Specimen: PBMCs, collected after an allogeneic stem cell transplant with post-transplant cyclophosphamide. This sequence was found in a male patient aged 25-45 years who received an allogeneic stem cell transplant from a related donor, was CMV-positive, and had acute GVHD only. Part of the T cell pool may stem from the graft donor.

The CDR3 reads CASSYSPSSGNTIYF. The CDR3 DNA sequence: TGTGCCAGCAGTTACTCTCCCAGCTCTGGAAACACCATATATTTT. The gene calls are TRBV6-5 and TRBJ1-3; D unclear. There are 15 residues in the CDR3. Per germline, CDR1 MNHEY and CDR2 SVGAGI. Trimming cost V 0 bases and J 0 bases, with 6 bases left between them.